The 4 T cell receptor beta chains reported below all come from one sample, sequenced in a study of T cell repertoires in cytomegalovirus infection. From the reads, TCRdb called clonotypes with MiXCR, one entry per CDR3 protein. Among 400,000 to 600,000 distinct CDR3 sequences listed, about 44% were seen once. These receptors' antigens are unknown. This material consisted of cultured PBMCs, taken from culture after CMV antigen stimulation. Every receptor here comes from a human donor in good health (CMV status not recorded). Some clones in this sample may be carry-over from other donors' samples.

This rearrangement joins TRBV5-3 to TRBJ2-3; 13 positions agree with TRBD2. TRBV5-3 is sorted into the ORF group, with uncertain function. The CDR3 consists of 16 residues. V gave up 8 bases and J gave up 4 bases; unmatched junction bases: 10. CDR3 in DNA: TGTGCCAGCAGCCCTGGACTAGCGGGAGCTGCAGATACGCAGTATTTT. It specifies CASSPGLAGAADTQYF.

This clonotype showed up just once. V and J are TRBV19 and TRBJ2-3, with unresolved D. Germline V CDR1 and CDR2: LNHDA, SQIVND (reference sequence). The CDR3 sequence is 12 residues long. V lost 7 bases to trimming and J lost 2 bases, with 7 bases between them. CDR3 amino acids: CASTRLTDTQYF. For the CDR3, the DNA is TGTGCCAGTACACGTCTCACAGATACGCAGTATTTT. Filled out from reference TRBV19 and TRBJ2-3, the complete variable domain reads DGGITQSPKYLFRKEGQNVTLSCEQNLNHDAMYWYRQDPGQGLRLIYYSQIVNDFQKGDIAEGYSVSREKKESFPLTVTSAQKNPTAFYLCASTRLTDTQYFGPGTRLTVL.

This rearrangement joins TRBV20-1 to TRBJ1-6; D gene ambiguous. V lost 1 base and J lost 3, with 10 bases in between. This CDR3 is 15 amino acids long. Germline V gene sequence: CDR1 DFQATT, CDR2 SNEGSKA (reference sequence). In DNA, the CDR3 is TGCAGTGCTAGAGCCCCCAGGAGCTATAATTCACCCCTCCACTTT. Its translation: CSARAPRSYNSPLHF.

The V and J genes are TRBV5-1 and TRBJ2-1; 11 nucleotides line up with TRBD2. CDR3 length equals 15 residues. The V segment lost 9 bases and the J segment 1 base; nucleotides outside the gene matches: 6. Per the germline V gene, CDR1 is SGHRS and CDR2 is YFSETQ. CDR3 loop: CAKIAGGLSYNEQFF. In DNA form, the CDR3 reads TGCGCCAAAATAGCGGGAGGGTTATCCTACAATGAGCAGTTCTTC.